Sequencing of this T cell receptor beta chain was carried out in a study of T cells after posttransplantation cyclophosphamide (dated by TCRdb to about 2016). For context, the study as a whole: T cell repertoire reconstitution was tracked by TRB sequencing after myeloablative bone marrow transplantation in which posttransplantation cyclophosphamide was used as GVHD prophylaxis. Antigen receptor sequencing was done on samples from 35 to 40 PTCy-treated patients and from about 17 related bone marrow donors of those patients. Blood from all 35 or so PTCy patients who had 1-year posttransplant specimens underwent TRB sequencing. In 3 patients, TRB sequencing was also performed on up to roughly 3 more blood samples taken 2 to 5.2 years after transplant, and in several patients, pretransplant blood was also TRB-sequenced. Because TRA and TRB clonality were tightly correlated in fewer than 10 samples, subsequent TCR analyses were focused on TRB only. Public TRB sequences were checked against a database of over 3,600 sequences associated with responses to pathogens, tumor antigens, self-antigens and alloantigens. Points the paper makes about the study in general: Donor-recipient similarity was low at 1-2 months but increased during the first year, and donor CD8+ memory clones often dominated later blood repertoires. The TRB repertoires of T cells infiltrating skin or the GI tract showed only limited overlap with the TRB repertoires found in blood. Across roughly 40 patients, recipient CMV seropositivity and CMV reactivation were highly associated with TRB clonality; PTCy diversity was similar to CNI/methotrexate controls.

Many counts were recorded for this clone. Its binding antigen is unknown. Base-call qualities are not available, and no considerably larger clone is one nucleotide away. Related bone marrow donors provided peripheral blood samples on the day of marrow donation. Peripheral blood and bone marrow mononuclear cells were isolated by Ficoll-Hypaque density centrifugation and were cryopreserved. Compared with germline, V lacks 5 bases and J lacks 6 bases; bases without a gene match: 10. Counted from cysteine to phenylalanine, this CDR3 has 15 amino acids. Left in the record is the CDR3 DNA by itself, 45 bases read in frame from the first base. Sequences MDHEN (CDR1) and SYDVKM (CDR2) are obtained from the germline V gene. TRB sequencing used genomic DNA with the immunoSEQ assay at survey resolution or the hsTCRB kit. As for how the authors treated the data: Initial read processing used immunoSEQ software, and repertoire analyses used the LymphoSeq R package. Clonality was computed as 1 minus normalized Shannon entropy, and a Gini coefficient was also calculated for each TRB dataset. Phenotypes of unsorted samples were inferred by mapping TRB sequences from sorted subsets of the recipient or donor onto unsorted samples of the same recipient. TCRdb re-hosts the immuneACCESS table, in-frame sequences only. Its copies lack some clones; in the studies checked, an unresolved V gene accounts for under half of them, and the cause for the rest is not known. That table supplies the V and J calls and clone size; D and trimming were determined from the DNA. The table puts tens of thousands of clones in this sample, none counted just once. Jointly, the top ten make up roughly 1.5% of the sample.

This receptor was taken from a man aged 45-60 years in good health, CMV-negative, and a related stem cell transplant donor. The V and J segments used are TRBV28 and TRBJ1-2; 9 junctional bases match TRBD1. Sequenced: PBMCs. The CDR3 protein: CASSPFLQGANGYTF. At the DNA level, the sequence is TGTGCCAGCAGTCCTTTCTTACAGGGGGCGAATGGCTACACCTTC.